This T cell receptor beta chain was sequenced for a study of CXCR3-negative and CXCR3-positive naive CD8 T cells. Whole-study results and caveats: Memory CD8+ cells showed much lower diversity, while both naive subsets were comparably high. Greater hydrophobicity was found in TRB CDR3s of CXCR3-positive naive cells than of CXCR3-negative naive cells. Researchers reported similar TRBV-TRBJ usage in naive CXCR3-negative and CXCR3-positive cells, though memory differed.

A CD45RO-CCR7+CD27+CD95- profile was what naive CD8+ T cells displayed. cDNA libraries for TRB were generated by 5' RACE incorporating UMI labels. TCRdb re-called the 5' RACE reads and catalogs CDR3 proteins one per entry, DNA excluded. This listing includes 130,000 to 150,000 distinct CDR3 sequences. A note on this clonotype: What it binds is unknown.

Germline CDR1 LGHDT, CDR2 YNNKEL (reference sequence). The CDR3 totals 16 residues. The rearrangement joins TRBV3-1 to TRBJ1-5; the TRBD1 assignment by TCRdb is unverifiable without DNA. The sequencing sample was made of naive CXCR3+ CD8+ T cells from blood. Subset meaning: CD45RO-CCR7+CD27+CD95- naive CD8+ T cells expressing CXCR3 (TNR3+). This receptor was obtained from a human donor in good health. Some clones in this sample may be carry-over from other donors' samples. CDR3 loop: CASSPKFGADNQPQHF.